This T cell receptor (beta chain) was found in a study of T cells in Graves' hyperthyroidism and ophthalmopathy (dated by TCRdb to 2018 to 2020). Turning to the overall study: Peripheral blood was collected at initial diagnosis, before any treatment. The paper reports TCR Vbeta CDR3 sequencing of approximately 140 peripheral blood samples: approximately 43 ophthalmopathy, under 80 hyperthyroidism and around 17 progressor patients. Prospective prediction of ophthalmopathy was tested in an independent validation cohort of some 20 hyperthyroidism patients and around 16 patients who later progressed to ophthalmopathy. In roughly six Graves' hyperthyroidism patients, the study also compared T-cell repertoires from thyroid tissue with T-cell repertoires from blood. The roughly 94 discovery patients were randomly divided into training and test sets at a 7:3 ratio. After sampling, hyperthyroidism patients received methimazole starting at 30 mg daily, and ophthalmopathy patients received high-dose intravenous methylprednisolone. To identify TCR V-J signatures that set the groups apart, the researchers used a discovery cohort of 100 patients, made up of some 41 with Graves' ophthalmopathy and about 59 with stable Graves' hyperthyroidism. What the study reported, not specific to this receptor: Sample size was not statistically predetermined, and blinding of investigators to group allocation was not performed. In validation, the model predicted progression to ophthalmopathy with around 71% sensitivity and roughly 75% specificity, a median of around six months before onset. Most expanded thyroid clonotypes (frequency above 0.001) were also detected in blood, suggesting blood repertoires may reflect thyroid immune responses. A model built on a 13 V-J signature distinguished ophthalmopathy from stable hyperthyroidism, reaching over 85% sensitivity and under 84% specificity in cross-validation and 80%/75% in testing.

TCR beta CDR3 regions were amplified from RNA transcripts. For the first round of RT-PCR on the TCR CDR3, the HTBI primer set was used together with the Qiagen OneStep RT-PCR kit. Libraries were constructed in a second round of multiplex PCR, after which size selection and purification were performed. Sequencing of the libraries was done on an Illumina HiSeq2000 using paired-end 100 bp reads. Per the source publication's procedure: SOAPnuke was used to process the raw data, removing reads that contained adapters or uncalled bases, had a mean Phred below 15, or lacked an exact match to the constant primer or identifier. COPE v1.2.5 was used to merge high-quality paired reads, and clonotypes were defined as unique nucleotide sequences. MiTCR v1.1 was used to align the clonotypes against IMGT TRBV, TRBD and TRBJ reference segments. The analysis included only V-J combinations with a frequency above 0.0001, which together covered approximately 99% of the repertoires. The TCS score was defined as the ratio of F50 (clonal expansion) to E x V (chaos), calculated using BLOSUM62-based TCRdist between CDR3 peptides within each V-J. Welch's t-statistics and random forest reduced roughly 500 V-J features to about 12, which were used in a naive Bayes classifier (R e1071). TCRdb itself trimmed the public reads at Q25 with fastp, ran MiXCR and retained productive beta chains. Entries that share a CDR3 protein sequence are merged under the most common genes and DNA. The V and J calls here are based on TCRdb, not the publication. This sample has roughly 650,000 distinct CDR3 sequences in its table, and approximately 15% of those were observed once. More than 3% of the sample comes from the top ten.

With respect to this clonotype: It lacks a known antigen. Base qualities were left out, and no much larger clone turns up one base away.

Moderately to severely active disease, a Clinical Activity Score of at least 3, a NOSPECS grade of at least 4, and a duration under 3 months were present in ophthalmopathy patients. Patients with uncontrolled infections, other autoimmune diseases, pregnancy or lactation were excluded. Clinical symptoms, serum thyroxine and TRAb, thyroid ultrasound, and orbital computed tomography formed the basis for the diagnoses. PBMCs were isolated from 8 to 10 ml of fresh peripheral blood by Ficoll-Paque density gradient centrifugation. Trizol reagent was used to extract total RNA, and RNA quality was then checked on an Agilent 2100 Bioanalyzer. The receptor's source is a woman aged 35 to 49 with Graves' ophthalmopathy. The sample was blood.

Here the CDR3 is given as CASSLVLLGGGQDSSYEQYF. The DNA reads as follows: TGTGCCAGCAGCTTAGTTCTTTTAGGTGGGGGACAGGACAGCTCCTACGAGCAGTACTTC. The chain is assembled from TRBV7-9 and TRBJ2-7, with 8 central nucleotides matching TRBD1. V ends up 1 base short and J 0 bases short, with an unmatched junction base count of 17. The CDR3 contains 20 residues, cysteine and phenylalanine counted. Here the CDR3 DNA is all that survives: 60 bases in frame from base 1. Sequences SEHNR (CDR1) and FQNEAQ (CDR2) are obtained from the germline V gene (reference sequence).